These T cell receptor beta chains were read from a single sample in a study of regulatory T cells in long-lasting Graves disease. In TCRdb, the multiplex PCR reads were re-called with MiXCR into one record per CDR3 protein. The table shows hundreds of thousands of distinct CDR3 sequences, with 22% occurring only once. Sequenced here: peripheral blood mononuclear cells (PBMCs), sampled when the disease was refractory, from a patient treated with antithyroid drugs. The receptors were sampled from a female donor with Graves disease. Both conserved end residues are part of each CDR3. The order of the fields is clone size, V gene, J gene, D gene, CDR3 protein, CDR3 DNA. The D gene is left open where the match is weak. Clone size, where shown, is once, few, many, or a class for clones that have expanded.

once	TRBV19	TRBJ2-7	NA	CASSAAYSGYEQYF	TGTGCCAGTAGTGCTGCATACTCAGGCTACGAGCAGTACTTC
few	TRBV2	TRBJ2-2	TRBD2	CASSGRGGLGGELFF	TGTGCCAGCAGTGGACGGGGGGGCCTTGGCGGGGAGCTGTTTTTT
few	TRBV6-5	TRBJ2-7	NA	CASSYPAFTGFYEQYF	TGTGCCAGCAGTTACCCAGCATTTACAGGGTTCTACGAGCAGTACTTC
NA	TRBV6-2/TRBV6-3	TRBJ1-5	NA	CAVGAQPQHF	TGTGCCGTAGGGGCTCAGCCCCAGCATTTT
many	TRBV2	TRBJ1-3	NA	CASSEGRNSGNTIYF	TGTGCCAGCAGTGAAGGACGAAACTCTGGAAACACCATATATTTT
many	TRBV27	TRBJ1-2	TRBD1	CASSLSGQIANYGYTF	TGTGCCAGCAGTTTATCGGGACAGATAGCTAACTATGGCTACACCTTC
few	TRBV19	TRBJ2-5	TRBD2	CASRLAGASGETQYF	TGTGCCAGTAGACTAGCGGGGGCCTCCGGAGAGACCCAGTACTTC
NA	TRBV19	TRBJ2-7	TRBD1	CASRLRDSSYEQYF	TGTGCCAGTAGACTACGGGACAGTTCCTACGAGCAGTACTTC
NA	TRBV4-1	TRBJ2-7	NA	CASSGGGGRDEQYF	TGCGCCAGCAGCGGAGGGGGTGGGCGGGACGAGCAGTACTTC
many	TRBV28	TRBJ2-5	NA	CASSLPAGQLIAQYQETQYF	TGTGCCAGCAGTTTACCCGCCGGACAGTTAATAGCCCAGTACCAAGAGACCCAGTACTTC
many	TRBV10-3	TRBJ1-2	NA	CAISEPETGEGYTF	TGTGCCATCAGTGAGCCGGAAACAGGAGAGGGCTACACCTTC
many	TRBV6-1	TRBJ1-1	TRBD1	CASSRDRVNTEAFF	TGTGCCAGCAGTCGGGACAGGGTAAACACTGAAGCTTTCTTT
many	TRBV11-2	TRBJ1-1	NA	CASSLQGTTGTEAFF	TGTGCCAGCAGCTTACAGGGCACCACCGGCACTGAAGCTTTCTTT
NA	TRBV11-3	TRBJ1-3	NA	CASSLGTAADTIYF	TGTGCCAGCAGCTTAGGGACAGCGGCGGACACCATATATTTT
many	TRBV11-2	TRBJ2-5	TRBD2	CASSLGLAGEETQYF	TGTGCCAGCAGCTTAGGACTAGCGGGGGAAGAGACCCAGTACTTC
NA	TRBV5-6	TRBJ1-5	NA	CASSFRGRPQHF	TGTGCCAGCAGCTTCCGAGGGCGGCCCCAGCATTTT
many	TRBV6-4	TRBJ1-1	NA	CASSTANTEAFF	TGTGCCAGCAGCACAGCGAACACTGAAGCTTTCTTT
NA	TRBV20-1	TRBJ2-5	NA	CSATKGEAVLETQYF	TGCAGTGCTACCAAAGGGGAGGCTGTACTGGAGACCCAGTACTTC
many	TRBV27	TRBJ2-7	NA	CASSSRVSPYEQYF	TGTGCCAGCAGTTCCCGGGTCAGCCCCTACGAGCAGTACTTC
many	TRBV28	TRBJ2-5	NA	CASSSRDHVQETQYF	TGTGCCAGCAGTTCAAGGGACCACGTCCAAGAGACCCAGTACTTC
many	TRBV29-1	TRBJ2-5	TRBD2	CSVEPLADQETQYF	TGCAGCGTAGAACCACTAGCGGATCAAGAGACCCAGTACTTC
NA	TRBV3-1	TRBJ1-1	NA	CASSQDPGGQKAFF	TGTGCCAGCAGCCAAGATCCAGGCGGACAGAAAGCTTTCTTT
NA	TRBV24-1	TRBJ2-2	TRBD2	CATAAMTGGTGELFF	TGTGCCACCGCCGCCATGACGGGGGGGACCGGGGAGCTGTTTTTT
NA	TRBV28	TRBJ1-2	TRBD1	CASSSLGTGVGYGYTF	TGTGCCAGCAGTTCCCTCGGGACAGGGGTCGGCTATGGCTACACCTTC
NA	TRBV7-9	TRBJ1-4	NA	CASSLSGARALSTNEKLFF	TGTGCCAGCAGCTTGTCAGGGGCGAGGGCCTTGAGCACTAATGAAAAACTGTTTTTT
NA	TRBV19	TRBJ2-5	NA	CASSISSTGQETQYF	TGTGCCAGTAGTATATCCTCGACGGGCCAAGAGACCCAGTACTTC
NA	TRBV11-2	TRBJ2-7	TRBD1	CASSFGTGKYEQYF	TGTGCCAGCAGCTTCGGGACAGGGAAATACGAGCAGTACTTC
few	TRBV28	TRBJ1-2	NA	CATLPQVVSGYTF	TGTGCCACCTTACCGCAGGTGGTTTCTGGCTACACCTTC
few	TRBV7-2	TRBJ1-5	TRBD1	CASSLRGQEGYSNQPQHF	TGTGCCAGCAGCTTAAGGGGGCAGGAAGGTTATAGCAATCAGCCCCAGCATTTT